This passage covers 15 T cell receptor beta chains from one sample sequenced in a study of blood T cells in healthy people across ages. Sample-barcoded 5' priming and a J-beta primer mix drove a second PCR of 7 to 11 cycles. TCRdb ran MiXCR on the 5' RACE reads and lists one entry per CDR3 protein. The sample contains 540,000 or so distinct CDR3 sequences, about 45% of which appear only once. Input material: blood. These receptors were obtained from a man older than 75 in good health.

The V gene is TRBV4-2, the J gene TRBJ2-1, with no clear D. This CDR3 region has 13 residues. Per the germline V gene, CDR1 is LGHNA and CDR2 is YNFKEQ. Trimming cost V 4 bases and J 6 bases, with 10 bases left between them. CDR3: CASSRAPRNEQFF. Here the CDR3 DNA reads TGTGCCAGCAGCCGGGCCCCACGCAATGAGCAGTTCTTC.

The chain employs TRBV28 and TRBJ2-1; 7 nucleotides align to TRBD2. With V trimmed by 4 bases and J by 2 bases, 5 bases remained unmatched. Germline assignment: CDR1 MDHEN and CDR2 SYDVKM. The CDR3 is made up of 15 amino acids. The CDR3 coding sequence is TGTGCCAGCAGTTCCAGCGGGGTGGCCTACAATGAGCAGTTCTTC. Its translation is CASSSSGVAYNEQFF.

This chain uses TRBV12-3 or TRBV12-4 with TRBJ2-5; no firm D call. This CDR3 region has 12 residues. V dropped 5 bases and J dropped 11 bases, with 15 bases sitting between them. The CDR3 DNA is TGTGCCAGCAGTCCGATTTACAATGAGCAGTACTTC. This encodes CASSPIYNEQYF.

This clonotype occurred a few times. The chain employs TRBV15 and TRBJ2-4; 9 nucleotides match TRBD1. This CDR3 region has 20 residues. Germline V gene sequence: CDR1 LNHNV, CDR2 YYDKDF (reference sequence). V trimming: 3 bases; J trimming: 1 base; junction bases outside the gene matches: 16. The CDR3: CATSRDRTKQGARAKNIQYF. The CDR3 coding sequence is TGTGCCACCAGCAGGGATCGAACGAAACAGGGGGCGCGGGCCAAAAACATTCAGTACTTC.

Notes on this clonotype: This may arise from a read error, as a much more abundant clone is one base away. The J gene is TRBJ2-3, the V gene TRBV6-5; D is uncertain. Germline V lookup: CDR1 MNHEY, CDR2 SVGAGI. V was shortened by 2 bases and J by 6 bases, with 9 bases between the two germline ends. This CDR3 is built from 13 residues. CDR3 in amino acids: CASSYNFGDTQYF. The CDR3 DNA is TGTGCCAGCAGTTACAATTTTGGCGATACGCAGTATTTT.

The chain combines TRBV7-2 with TRBJ2-5; the D gene is possibly TRBD2 (6 bases). The J call is in doubt because the DNA end fits TRBJ2-7 better. The germline CDR1 and CDR2 sequences are SGHTA and FQGNSA. CDR3 length equals 14 residues. The CDR3 is CASSPHGGLYEQYF. CDR3 DNA: TGTGCCAGCAGCCCCCACGGGGGTCTGTACGAGCAGTACTTC.

The chain carries TRBV24-1 and TRBJ2-1, with unresolved D. V was cut by 1 base and J by 6 bases, with 9 bases left in between. Germline CDR1 is KGHDR and CDR2 is SFDVKD. The length of the CDR3 is 14 residues. CDR3 sequence (DNA): TGTGCCACCAGTGATTTTCTACGCACCAATGAGCAGTTCTTC. This translates into CATSDFLRTNEQFF.

This clonotype has a handful of counts. This rearrangement joins TRBV4-1 to TRBJ2-4; 7 nucleotides agree with TRBD1. The end of the DNA is better explained by TRBJ2-5, so the J call may be wrong. The length of the CDR3 is 15 residues. Germline V gene lookup returns CDR1 MGHRA and CDR2 YSYEKL. CDR3 sequence reads: CASSQEGQARQTQYF. DNA of the CDR3: TGCGCCAGCAGCCAAGAAGGACAGGCAAGACAGACCCAGTACTTC.

The genes are TRBV20-1 and TRBJ2-7; 9 bases match TRBD1. Trimming removed 0 bases from V and 11 bases from J; junction bases left unmatched: 11. Germline CDR1 is DFQATT and CDR2 is SNEGSKA (reference sequence). This CDR3 contains 14 residues. CDR3 DNA sequence: TGCAGTGCTAGAGACCAACAGGGGGCGAACCTCGAGTACTTC. Translating gives CSARDQQGANLEYF.

This clonotype occurred many times. This sequence joins TRBV29-1 and TRBJ1-2; D is possibly TRBD1 (6 bases). Trimming took 4 bases from V and 8 from J, leaving 23 bases between them. The CDR3 sequence is 15 residues long. The germline CDR1 and CDR2 sequences are SQVTM and ANQGSEA. In DNA, the CDR3 is TGCAGCGTTGCCACCGTGTTAACAGGGAGTTGGGGCTACACCTTC. The encoded protein is CSVATVLTGSWGYTF. The full variable domain, with the rest looked up from reference TRBV29-1 and TRBJ1-2, is SAVISQKPSRDICQRGTSLTIQCQVDSQVTMMFWYRQQPGQSLTLIATANQGSEATYESGFVIDKFPISRPNLTFSTLTVSNMSPEDSSIYLCSVATVLTGSWGYTFGSGTRLTVV.

The chain uses TRBV30 and TRBJ1-5, with a possible D match to TRBD1 (5 bases). The CDR3 loop spans 12 amino acids. Germline assignment: CDR1 GTSNPN and CDR2 SVGIG (reference sequence). V was cut by 6 bases and J by 5 bases, with 11 bases left in between. CDR3 nucleotides: TGTGCCTGTGGGACGGTATATCAGCCCCAGCATTTT. Translated: CACGTVYQPQHF. The full variable domain, completed using reference TRBV30 and TRBJ1-5, is SQTIHQWPATLVQPVGSPLSLECTVEGTSNPNLYWYRQAAGRGLQLLFYSVGIGQISSEVPQNLSASRPQDRQFILSSKKLLLSDSGFYLCACGTVYQPQHFGDGTRLSIL.

The chain has TRBV30 and TRBJ1-2; D gene unclear. Looked up from germline, CDR1 is GTSNPN and CDR2 is SVGIG (reference sequence). The CDR3 loop spans 14 amino acids. With 2 bases removed from V and 4 bases from J, the gap between germline ends came to 14 bases. The CDR3 spells CAWSIAAVSYGYTF. The CDR3 nucleotides are TGTGCCTGGAGTATAGCCGCGGTGAGCTATGGCTACACCTTC.

The chain is built from TRBV20-1 and TRBJ1-4, with no clear D. Trimming shortened V by 4 bases and J by 4 bases, and 4 bases separated the two germline ends. The CDR3 sequence is 11 residues long. Per the germline V gene, CDR1 is DFQATT and CDR2 is SNEGSKA (reference sequence). The CDR3 loop reads CSATFNEKLFF. CDR3 sequence (DNA): TGCAGTGCTACGTTTAATGAAAAACTGTTTTTT.

The chain has TRBV5-1 and TRBJ1-1, with D unclear. Germline CDR1 is SGHRS and CDR2 is YFSETQ. The V end lost 2 bases, the J end lost 0 bases, and 8 bases lay between the germline ends. The CDR3 consists of 14 residues. The CDR3 reads CASSFQQLNTEAFF. The DNA for the CDR3 is TGCGCCAGCAGCTTCCAACAGCTGAACACTGAAGCTTTCTTT.

This clonotype was detected many times. This rearrangement joins TRBV27 to TRBJ2-1; TRBD2 agrees at 7 bases. V gave up 8 bases and J gave up 8 bases; unmatched junction bases: 12. The CDR3 loop spans 14 amino acids. Germline V gene lookup returns CDR1 MNHEY and CDR2 SMNVEV (reference sequence). This CDR3 reads CASARGRAFYEQFF. As DNA, the CDR3 is TGTGCCAGCGCCCGGGGGAGGGCCTTTTATGAGCAGTTCTTC.